The source of this T cell receptor (beta chain) is a study of CD8+ T cells in alopecia areata. RNA was extracted and reverse transcribed into cDNA as the sequencing template. Only in-frame clones appear in the TCRdb table, and some are missing; sequencing was by immunoSEQ multiplex PCR. The table records about 110,000 clones, under 60% of them present only once. PBMCs provided sorted CD4+ and CD8+ T cells. CDR1 is MDHEN and CDR2 is SYDVKM in the germline V gene. The CDR3 totals 15 residues. V was shortened by 5 bases and J by 0 bases, with 13 bases between the two germline ends. The material sequenced was NKG2D-low CD8+ T cells sorted from blood. This chain joins TRBV28 and TRBJ1-1; D unresolved. This TCR came from a human donor with alopecia areata. CDR3 sequence reads: CASSPVSSMNTEAFF. In nucleotides, the CDR3 is TGTGCCAGCAGTCCGGTCAGCTCCATGAACACTGAAGCTTTCTTT.